The rows below give T cell receptor beta chains drawn from one sample of a study of blood T cell repertoires in COVID-19. The method was immunoSEQ multiplex PCR; TCRdb's version includes in-frame clones alone and lacks a portion of them. The sample holds 70,000 or so clones, about 84% seen once. Sequencing used peripheral blood. The receptor set was obtained from a human donor in a cohort sampled during active COVID-19. Each CDR3 is given with its conserved first and last residue. Each record gives: J gene, clone size, D gene, V gene, CDR3 protein, CDR3 DNA. A D gene is named only where the DNA matches it firmly. Clone sizes are given selectively: once, few, many, or a class where the clone is expanded.

TRBJ2-5 NA TRBD1 TRBV24-1 CATSDRRGGRETQYF TGTGCCACCAGTGATCGCAGAGGGGGCAGAGAGACCCAGTACTTC
TRBJ2-1 NA TRBD2 TRBV7-7 CASSLALAGEGEQFF TGTGCTAGCAGCTTAGCTTTAGCGGGAGAGGGTGAGCAGTTCTTC
TRBJ2-3 NA NA TRBV5-5 CASSLSVLAADTQYF TGTGCCAGCAGCTTGTCAGTCCTCGCCGCAGATACGCAGTATTTT
TRBJ2-3 NA TRBD2 TRBV2 CASRDGLAGDTQYF TGTGCCAGCAGGGACGGACTAGCGGGAGATACGCAGTATTTT
TRBJ2-3 NA TRBD2 TRBV19 CASSRGTSGRLADTQYF TGTGCCAGTAGTAGGGGGACTAGCGGGAGGTTGGCAGATACGCAGTATTTT
TRBJ2-7 NA TRBD1 TRBV7-8 CASSLDRGPYEQYF TGTGCCAGCAGCTTAGACAGGGGGCCGTACGAGCAGTACTTC
TRBJ1-5 NA NA TRBV19 CASTKQDIGQPQHF TGTGCCAGTACGAAACAGGATATCGGCCAGCCCCAGCATTTT
TRBJ1-1 NA NA TRBV29-1 CSVVQGSTEAFF TGCAGCGTTGTCCAGGGGAGCACTGAAGCTTTCTTT
TRBJ2-7 many TRBD2 TRBV6-5 CASSQASGRAHEQYF TGTGCCAGCAGTCAGGCTAGCGGGAGGGCCCACGAGCAGTACTTC
TRBJ2-5 NA TRBD2 TRBV5-4 CASSLVSGGQETQYF TGTGCCAGCAGCTTGGTCAGCGGGGGACAAGAGACCCAGTACTTC
TRBJ1-1 NA NA TRBV3-1/TRBV3-2 CASSQAAGKNTEAFF TGTGCCAGCAGCCAAGCCGCCGGGAAAAACACTGAAGCTTTCTTT
TRBJ2-7 few NA TRBV19 CASSIASQGFYEQYF TGTGCCAGTAGTATAGCCTCCCAGGGCTTCTACGAGCAGTACTTC
TRBJ1-2 many NA TRBV28 CASSVQANYGYTF TGTGCCAGCAGCGTACAGGCGAACTATGGCTACACCTTC
TRBJ2-7 NA TRBD2 TRBV19 CASSIKGGRRKYF TGTGCCAGTAGTATAAAGGGCGGGAGAAGGAAGTACTTC
TRBJ2-7 NA NA TRBV11-2 CASTSVTSSYEQYF TGTGCCAGCACCTCGGTTACTAGCTCCTACGAGCAGTACTTC
TRBJ1-2 NA NA TRBV9 CASSEDTQANYGYTF TGTGCCAGCAGCGAAGACACCCAAGCTAACTATGGCTACACCTTC
TRBJ1-6 NA NA TRBV2 CASRNEGHNNSPLHF TGTGCCAGCAGAAACGAGGGCCACAATAATTCACCCCTCCACTTT
TRBJ1-4 NA TRBD1 TRBV5-1 CASSLIQGANEKLFF TGCGCCAGCAGCCTCATACAGGGGGCTAATGAAAAACTGTTTTTT
TRBJ1-3 NA NA TRBV30 CAWSVTRGNTIYF TGTGCCTGGAGTGTAACGAGGGGAAACACCATATATTTT
TRBJ2-7 NA TRBD2 TRBV28 CASSFTPSGDYYEQYF TGTGCCAGCAGTTTTACCCCAAGCGGGGACTACTACGAGCAGTACTTC
TRBJ2-2 NA TRBD2 TRBV28 CASSITGTRLGELFF TGTGCCAGCAGCATTACCGGGACTAGGTTGGGGGAGCTGTTTTTT
TRBJ1-3 few NA TRBV11-2 CASSFSPTVTGNTIYF TGTGCCAGCAGCTTTAGCCCCACGGTAACTGGAAACACCATATATTTT
TRBJ2-1 NA TRBD2 TRBV11-3 CASSLGGTSGTDEQFF TGTGCCAGCAGCTTAGGGGGGACTAGCGGGACCGATGAGCAGTTCTTC
TRBJ2-7 NA TRBD2 TRBV7-9 CASSLDGGRSAYEQYF TGTGCCAGCAGCTTAGACGGCGGGAGGAGCGCCTACGAGCAGTACTTC
TRBJ2-2 NA NA TRBV18 CASSPLRDGPVVGELFF TGTGCCAGCTCACCCCTGCGGGACGGCCCGGTGGTCGGGGAGCTGTTTTTT
TRBJ1-5 NA TRBD1 TRBV19 CASRTGAQPQHF TGTGCCAGTAGGACAGGGGCTCAGCCCCAGCATTTT
TRBJ1-4 NA NA TRBV19 CASSETASNEKLFF TGTGCCAGTAGTGAGACAGCCTCTAATGAAAAACTGTTTTTT
TRBJ1-2 few NA TRBV5-4 CASSWGQATNYGYTF TGTGCCAGCAGCTGGGGGCAGGCAACTAACTATGGCTACACCTTC
TRBJ2-7 NA TRBD2 TRBV5-1 CASSLGGSGRKHEQYF TGCGCCAGCAGCCTGGGGGGGAGCGGGAGGAAGCACGAGCAGTACTTC
TRBJ1-5 NA NA TRBV30 CAWGGPSSNQPQHF TGTGCCTGGGGCGGCCCTAGTAGCAATCAGCCCCAGCATTTT
TRBJ2-7 NA TRBD1 TRBV6-5 CASSYAGTGGSEQYF TGTGCCAGCAGTTATGCCGGGACAGGGGGTTCCGAGCAGTACTTC
TRBJ1-5 NA TRBD1 TRBV7-2 CASSLGSLGQGPQHF TGTGCCAGCAGCTTAGGGAGTCTTGGACAGGGGCCCCAGCATTTT
TRBJ1-2 NA TRBD1 TRBV6-6 CASSSPGQRYGYTF TGTGCCAGCAGTTCCCCGGGACAGCGCTATGGCTACACCTTC
TRBJ2-4 NA TRBD2 TRBV19 CASSWGGNIQYF TGTGCCAGTAGTTGGGGGGGAAACATTCAGTACTTC
TRBJ2-6 NA TRBD1 TRBV19 CASSLDRAGANVLTF TGTGCCAGTAGCCTTGACAGGGCTGGGGCCAACGTCCTGACTTTC
TRBJ2-7 once NA TRBV24-1 CATSDFRVSDEQYF TGTGCCACCAGTGATTTTCGAGTAAGCGACGAGCAGTACTTC
TRBJ2-5 NA TRBD1 TRBV2 CAGIRTGRRVETQYF TGTGCCGGGATACGGACAGGGAGGCGGGTAGAGACCCAGTACTTC
TRBJ1-1 once TRBD1 TRBV5-6 CASSLGDRGRGTEAFF TGTGCCAGCAGCCTCGGGGACAGGGGACGAGGGACTGAAGCTTTCTTT
TRBJ2-6 NA NA TRBV7-2 CASSLASGESVLTF TGTGCCAGCAGCTTAGCGTCGGGGGAATCAGTCCTGACTTTC
TRBJ1-2 once TRBD1 TRBV7-2 CASSPETGYGYTF TGTGCCAGCAGCCCCGAGACAGGGTATGGCTACACCTTC
TRBJ2-7 NA NA TRBV11-2 CASRTPGGFEQYF TGTGCCAGCAGGACCCCAGGAGGGTTCGAGCAGTACTTC
TRBJ2-7 NA TRBD2 TRBV14 CASSRLGLAGSYEQYF TGTGCCAGCAGCCGGCTCGGACTAGCGGGCTCCTACGAGCAGTACTTC
TRBJ2-7 NA NA TRBV19 CASSINLVYEQYF TGTGCCAGTAGTATTAACTTAGTGTACGAGCAGTACTTC
TRBJ1-1 NA TRBD1 TRBV5-6 CASSADRGHGTEAFF TGTGCCAGCAGCGCGGACAGGGGGCACGGGACTGAAGCTTTCTTT
TRBJ2-3 NA NA TRBV18 CASSPLPGTDTQYF TGTGCCAGCTCACCCCTACCAGGAACAGATACGCAGTATTTT
TRBJ2-7 NA NA TRBV10-3 CAISEGVGRENEQYF TGTGCCATCAGTGAGGGTGTCGGGAGAGAAAACGAGCAGTACTTC
TRBJ2-7 NA NA TRBV10-3 CATAGSSYEQYF TGTGCCACCGCGGGCTCCTCCTACGAGCAGTACTTC